The 9 T cell receptor beta chains below come from one sample, sequenced in a study of lymphopenia after photon versus proton radiotherapy. Only in-frame clones appear in the TCRdb table, and some are missing; sequencing was by immunoSEQ multiplex PCR. Counted here are 150,000 or so clones, 80% to 90% occurring once; the ten biggest clones make up approximately 4.8%. The starting material was peripheral blood, obtained from a patient treated with photon-based radiotherapy. The source is a man aged 50-60 years with gastric cancer.

The rearrangement uses TRBV6-5 and TRBJ2-1; a possible D gene is TRBD1 (6 bases). Germline CDR1 and CDR2: MNHEY and SVGAGI. The CDR3 totals 15 residues. Trimming pared 2 bases from V and 0 bases from J, leaving 8 bases between. CDR3 DNA sequence: TGTGCCAGCAGTTACGACAGGAGCTCCTACAATGAGCAGTTCTTC. This codes for CASSYDRSSYNEQFF.

The chain couples TRBV18 to TRBJ1-2, with D hard to call. CDR1 and CDR2 from the germline V gene are KGHSH and LQKENI. V was pared by 4 bases and J by 2 bases, with 11 bases between. CDR3 length: 14 residues. DNA for the CDR3: TGTGCCAGCTCACGCACTAAGACGAACTATGGCTACACCTTC. This sequence encodes CASSRTKTNYGYTF. Full variable domain (outside the CDR3, taken from reference TRBV18 and TRBJ1-2): NAGVMQNPRHLVRRRGQEARLRCSPMKGHSHVYWYRQLPEEGLKFMVYLQKENIIDESGMPKERFSAEFPKEGPSILRIQQVVRGDSAAYFCASSRTKTNYGYTFGSGTRLTVV.

The chain carries TRBV7-2 and TRBJ1-4, with D unresolved. The CDR3 covers 12 residues. V was clipped by 2 bases and J by 7 bases, with 5 bases between them. The germline CDR1 and CDR2 sequences are SGHTA and FQGNSA. The CDR3 sequence: CASSLSGEKLFF. CDR3 nucleotides: TGTGCCAGCAGCTTATCGGGTGAAAAACTGTTTTTT.

The chain joins TRBV6-4 to TRBJ2-7; D is unclear. V was trimmed by 5 bases and J by 0 bases, leaving 11 bases between them. Germline V CDR1 and CDR2: MRHNA, SNTAGT. The CDR3 has 14 residues. DNA for the CDR3: TGTGCCAGCAGTTTCCCACCGTCCTCCTACGAGCAGTACTTC. It specifies CASSFPPSSYEQYF.

V is TRBV7-9 and J is TRBJ1-2; D is unclear. Trimming removed 2 bases from V and 3 bases from J, with 13 bases in between. The CDR3 runs 15 residues. Germline-derived CDR1 and CDR2 are SEHNR and FQNEAQ (reference sequence). CDR3 sequence reads: CASSLSYGGDYGYTF. As DNA, the CDR3 is TGTGCCAGCAGCTTATCGTACGGAGGAGACTATGGCTACACCTTC. The whole variable domain, filled in from reference TRBV7-9 and TRBJ1-2, reads DTGVSQNPRHKITKRGQNVTFRCDPISEHNRLYWYRQTLGQGPEFLTYFQNEAQLEKSRLLSDRFSAERPKGSFSTLEIQRTEQGDSAMYLCASSLSYGGDYGYTFGSGTRLTVV.

This chain links TRBV7-2 with TRBJ2-1; D gene unclear. The germline V gene has CDR1 SGHTA and CDR2 FQGNSA. With 1 base removed from V and 0 bases from J, the gap between germline ends came to 7 bases. The CDR3 spans 15 residues. The CDR3 here is CASSLGPGSYNEQFF. Written as DNA, the CDR3 is TGTGCCAGCAGCTTAGGTCCGGGCTCCTACAATGAGCAGTTCTTC.

V is TRBV19 and J is TRBJ1-1; TRBD1 matches at 7 bases. V shed 3 bases, J shed 0 bases, and the junction held 4 bases outside the gene matches. The length of the CDR3 is 15 residues. Germline V lookup: CDR1 LNHDA, CDR2 SQIVND (reference sequence). As DNA, the CDR3 is TGTGCCAGTAGTATTACAGGGGCCCTGAACACTGAAGCTTTCTTT. This codes for CASSITGALNTEAFF.

The gene calls are TRBV5-6 and TRBJ2-2; D is unclear. With 2 bases removed from V and 4 bases from J, the gap between germline ends came to 12 bases. Germline lookup yields CDR1 SGHDT and CDR2 YYEEEE. The CDR3 is made up of 15 amino acids. DNA of the CDR3: TGTGCCAGCAGCTTCACCACCCAGAGCACCGGGGAGCTGTTTTTT. Amino acid sequence: CASSFTTQSTGELFF.

The CDR3 is CASSWIGALGREQFF. For the CDR3, the DNA is TGTGCCAGCAGTTGGATCGGGGCCCTTGGGCGCGAGCAGTTCTTC. The chain combines TRBV6-6 with TRBJ2-1; D may correspond to TRBD1 or TRBD2 (5 bases each). Germline V CDR1 and CDR2: MNHNY, SVGAGI (reference sequence). V lost 4 bases to trimming and J lost 10 bases, with 20 bases between them. The CDR3 is 15 amino acids.